This TCR beta chain was captured by sequencing in a study of shared T cell receptors in the human thymus (dated by TCRdb to the early 2020s). With regard to the full study: The study examined how self-reactive, shared T-cell receptor alpha chains are generated in the human thymus.

The library was generated by the immunoSEQ multiplex PCR assay. TCRdb limited this immuneACCESS table to in-frame rearrangements with V and J called. A share of clones is missing; checked studies link under half to unresolved V genes, and the rest is unexplained. This sample has 650,000 to 950,000 clones in its table, and 80% to 90% of those were observed once. The ten largest clones represent more than 0.008% of the sample. This clone has a single count. Which antigen it targets is not known. There are no base qualities to consult, and no much larger clone falls within one base. The sample contains more than one DNA sequence encoding this CDR3. The CDR3 holds 11 amino acids from the cysteine to the phenylalanine. Only the CDR3 portion is preserved as DNA: 33 bases, with reading frame beginning at the first base. CDR1 is given as SGHTA and CDR2 as FQGNSA, both from the germline V gene. Trimming removed 4 bases from V and 9 bases from J, leaving 7 bases between the germline ends.

The sample also formed part of further work on human thymus T cells. As the second paper documents: The donors were immunologically healthy infants in Finland who had open corrective cardiac surgery for congenital heart defects. The thymus tissue came from surgical resects taken out during corrective cardiac surgery. V and J gene segment usage appeared biased in both thymic and peripheral blood repertoires. Highly overlapping thymic TCR repertoires among unrelated individuals were reported in the related research. TCR alpha and beta repertoires from seven to nine infant thymus samples and a few related peripheral blood samples were characterized in the study. The cohort included over five male and a couple of female infants, with donor ages spanning 7 to 244 days. Thymocytes were mechanically released from the tissue and were stored as pellets of 10-30 million cells at -70 degrees C. A QIAsymphony instrument was used to extract genomic DNA from the frozen cell pellets. TCRB and TCRAD loci were amplified from a standardized quantity of quality-controlled genomic DNA using the immunoSEQ multiplex PCR assay. The amplicons covered the V(D)J region and were long enough to include the CDR3 and to identify the V and J genes. Amplicon sequencing was performed on an Illumina platform through the commercial immunoSEQ service. Primer bias and sequencing errors were corrected as previously described, and TCRAD and TCRB were defined on the basis of the IMGT database. The repertoires were analysed using immunoSEQ Analyzer 3.0 and VDJTools for basic statistics, V/J segment usage, diversity estimates, rarefaction and pairwise overlap. To estimate diversity, the Chao1, ChaoE, Efron-Thisted, Shannon and inverse Simpson indices were applied, and diversity was also estimated on datasets down-sampled to the smallest sample. For repertoire overlap, CDR3 nucleotide sequence, V gene and J gene had to match strictly, and clustering was done by Jaccard-based multidimensional scaling. Thymus samples yielded on average about 810,000 unique TCRB clonotypes, compared with around 79,000 from blood samples.

The source material was thymocytes. The sequence links TRBV7-2 to TRBJ2-1, with the D gene call left open. This receptor was taken from a girl in the first two years of life with a congenital heart defect. Donor details come from another sample of the same person, matched by shared clones. The CDR3 protein sequence reads: CASSSPGEQFF. In nucleotide form, the sequence is TGTGCCAGCAGCTCCCCGGGTGAGCAGTTCTTC.